The sequence of this T cell receptor (beta chain) was determined in a study of beta chain features in type 1 diabetes. At the level of the study: Across every sample, almost 110,000,000 sorted cells were examined in total.

This clone was seen more than once but under ten times. Its antigen is as yet unknown. General observations from the study: People with Type 1 diabetes carried modestly yet significantly shorter TCRB CDR3s in all four CD4+ subsets. Shorter templates might be favored by PCR, and equally so in patients and in controls.

TCRB transcripts that were expressed got sequenced, as all of the isolated RNA had been reverse transcribed. Only in-frame clones appear in the TCRdb table, and some are missing; sequencing was by immunoSEQ multiplex PCR. This repertoire shows a few hundred thousand clones, approximately 14% found once; its top ten account for 0.015% to 0.02%. In germline, CDR1 is MGHDK, CDR2 SYGVNS. Trimming left V 5 bases short and J 4 bases short, with 20 bases between. The CDR3 extends over 16 amino acids. This chain links TRBV25-1 with TRBJ1-2; tentatively, D is TRBD1 (5 bases). Sequences were obtained from naive CD4+ T cells from blood. The sequence was obtained from a man aged 25 to 45 with type 1 diabetes. CDR3 residues: CASSPLGGGGLYGYTF. DNA for the CDR3: TGTGCCAGCAGTCCCCTTGGGGGGGGTGGACTCTATGGCTACACCTTC.